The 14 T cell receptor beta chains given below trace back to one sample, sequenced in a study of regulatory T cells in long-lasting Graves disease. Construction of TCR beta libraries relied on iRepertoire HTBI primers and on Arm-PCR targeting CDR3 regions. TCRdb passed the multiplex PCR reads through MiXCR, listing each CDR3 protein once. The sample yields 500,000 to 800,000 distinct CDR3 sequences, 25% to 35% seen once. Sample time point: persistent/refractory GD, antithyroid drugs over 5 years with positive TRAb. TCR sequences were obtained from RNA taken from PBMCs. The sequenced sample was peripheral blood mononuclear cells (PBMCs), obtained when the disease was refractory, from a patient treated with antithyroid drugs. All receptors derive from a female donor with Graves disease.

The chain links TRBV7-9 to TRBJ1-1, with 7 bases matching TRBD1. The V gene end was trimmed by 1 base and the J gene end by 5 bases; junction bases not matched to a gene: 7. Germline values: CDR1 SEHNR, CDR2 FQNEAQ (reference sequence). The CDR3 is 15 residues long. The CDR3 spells CASSLVGRGWTEAFF. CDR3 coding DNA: TGTGCCAGCAGCTTAGTGGGCAGGGGGTGGACTGAAGCTTTCTTT.

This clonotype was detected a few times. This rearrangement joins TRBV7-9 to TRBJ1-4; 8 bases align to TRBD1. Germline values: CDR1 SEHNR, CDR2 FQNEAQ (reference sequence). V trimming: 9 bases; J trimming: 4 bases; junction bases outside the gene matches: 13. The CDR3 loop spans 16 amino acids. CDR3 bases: TGTGCCAGTAAACCCGGGTCAGGGGGCTATAATGAAAAACTGTTTTTT. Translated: CASKPGSGGYNEKLFF. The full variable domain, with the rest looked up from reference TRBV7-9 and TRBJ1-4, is DTGVSQNPRHKITKRGQNVTFRCDPISEHNRLYWYRQTLGQGPEFLTYFQNEAQLEKSRLLSDRFSAERPKGSFSTLEIQRTEQGDSAMYLCASKPGSGGYNEKLFFGSGTQLSVL.

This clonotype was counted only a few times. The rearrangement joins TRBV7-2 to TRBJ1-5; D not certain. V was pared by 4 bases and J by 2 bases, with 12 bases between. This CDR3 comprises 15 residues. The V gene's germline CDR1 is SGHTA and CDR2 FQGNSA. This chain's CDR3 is CASSYGSDGNQPQHF. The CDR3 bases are TGTGCCAGCAGCTACGGGTCAGATGGCAATCAGCCCCAGCATTTT.

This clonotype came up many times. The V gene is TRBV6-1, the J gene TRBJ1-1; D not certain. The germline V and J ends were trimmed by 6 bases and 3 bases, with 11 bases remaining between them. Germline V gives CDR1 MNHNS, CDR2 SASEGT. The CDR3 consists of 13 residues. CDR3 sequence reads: CASRLGWDTEAFF. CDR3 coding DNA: TGTGCCAGCAGACTAGGGTGGGACACTGAAGCTTTCTTT.

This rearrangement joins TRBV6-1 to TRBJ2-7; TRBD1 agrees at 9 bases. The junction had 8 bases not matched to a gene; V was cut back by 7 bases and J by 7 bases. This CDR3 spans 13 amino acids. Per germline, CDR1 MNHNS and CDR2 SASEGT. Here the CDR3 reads CASNRDRVDEQYF. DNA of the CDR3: TGTGCCAGCAACCGGGACAGGGTTGATGAGCAGTACTTC.

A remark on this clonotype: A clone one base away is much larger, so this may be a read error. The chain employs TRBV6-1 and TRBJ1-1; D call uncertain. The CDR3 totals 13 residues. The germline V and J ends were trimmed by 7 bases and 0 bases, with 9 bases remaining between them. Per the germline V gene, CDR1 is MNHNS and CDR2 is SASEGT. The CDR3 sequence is CASTPQMNTEAFF. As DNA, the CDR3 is TGTGCCAGCACCCCCCAGATGAACACTGAAGCTTTCTTT.

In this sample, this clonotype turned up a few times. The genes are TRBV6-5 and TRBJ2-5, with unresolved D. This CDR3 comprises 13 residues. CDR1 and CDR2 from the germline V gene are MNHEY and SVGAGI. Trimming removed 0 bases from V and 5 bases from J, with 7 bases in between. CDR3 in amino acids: CASSYSWLETQYF. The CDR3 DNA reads TGTGCCAGCAGTTACTCGTGGTTGGAGACCCAGTACTTC.

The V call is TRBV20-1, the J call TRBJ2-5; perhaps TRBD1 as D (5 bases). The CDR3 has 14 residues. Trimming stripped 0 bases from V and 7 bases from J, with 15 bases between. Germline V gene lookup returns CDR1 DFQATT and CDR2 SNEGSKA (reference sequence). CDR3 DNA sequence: TGCAGTGCTAGAGACATCTTAGGGGCAGGGACCCAGTACTTC. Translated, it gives CSARDILGAGTQYF.

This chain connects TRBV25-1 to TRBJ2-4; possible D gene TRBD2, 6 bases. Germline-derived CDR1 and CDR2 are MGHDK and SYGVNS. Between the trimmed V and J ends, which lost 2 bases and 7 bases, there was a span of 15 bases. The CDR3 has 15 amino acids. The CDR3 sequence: CASSEPWTSGNIQYF. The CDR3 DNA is TGTGCCAGCAGTGAACCTTGGACCAGCGGGAACATTCAGTACTTC.

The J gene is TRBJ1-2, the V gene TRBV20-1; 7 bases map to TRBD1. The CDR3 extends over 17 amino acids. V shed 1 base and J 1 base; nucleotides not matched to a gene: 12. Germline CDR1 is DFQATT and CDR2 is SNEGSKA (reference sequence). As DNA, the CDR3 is TGCAGTGCTAGAGTTTCAGGGGGGGTCGATCGTAACTATGGCTACACCTTC. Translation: CSARVSGGVDRNYGYTF.

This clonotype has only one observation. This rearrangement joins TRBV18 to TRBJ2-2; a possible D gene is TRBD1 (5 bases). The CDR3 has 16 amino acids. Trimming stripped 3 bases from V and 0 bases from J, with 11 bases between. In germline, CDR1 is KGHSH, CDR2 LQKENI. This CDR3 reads CASSPNRIANTGELFF. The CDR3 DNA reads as TGTGCCAGCTCACCTAACAGGATCGCGAACACCGGGGAGCTGTTTTTT. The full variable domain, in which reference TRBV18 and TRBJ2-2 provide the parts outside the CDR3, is NAGVMQNPRHLVRRRGQEARLRCSPMKGHSHVYWYRQLPEEGLKFMVYLQKENIIDESGMPKERFSAEFPKEGPSILRIQQVVRGDSAAYFCASSPNRIANTGELFFGEGSRLTVL.

CDR3 in DNA: TGTGCCAGCAGCCAGGTTGAGGGATCCGGGGAGCTGTTTTTT. As protein: CASSQVEGSGELFF. V and J are TRBV3-1 and TRBJ2-2; D is possibly TRBD2 (5 bases). The length of the CDR3 is 14 residues. The germline V gene encodes CDR1 LGHDT and CDR2 YNNKEL (reference sequence). V was pared by 3 bases and J by 6 bases, with 11 bases between.

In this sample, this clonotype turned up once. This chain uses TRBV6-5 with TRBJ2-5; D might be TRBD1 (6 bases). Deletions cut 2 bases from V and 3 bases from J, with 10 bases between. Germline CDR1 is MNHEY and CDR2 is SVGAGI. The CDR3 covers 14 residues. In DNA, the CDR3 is TGTGCCAGCAGTTACGGCGCAGGGGAAGAGACCCAGTACTTC. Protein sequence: CASSYGAGEETQYF.

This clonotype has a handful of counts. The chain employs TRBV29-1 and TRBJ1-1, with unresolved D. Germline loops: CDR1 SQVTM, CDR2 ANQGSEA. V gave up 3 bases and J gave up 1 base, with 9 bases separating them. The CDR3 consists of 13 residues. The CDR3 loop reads CSVDLAQNTEAFF. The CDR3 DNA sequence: TGCAGCGTTGACCTGGCTCAGAACACTGAAGCTTTCTTT.